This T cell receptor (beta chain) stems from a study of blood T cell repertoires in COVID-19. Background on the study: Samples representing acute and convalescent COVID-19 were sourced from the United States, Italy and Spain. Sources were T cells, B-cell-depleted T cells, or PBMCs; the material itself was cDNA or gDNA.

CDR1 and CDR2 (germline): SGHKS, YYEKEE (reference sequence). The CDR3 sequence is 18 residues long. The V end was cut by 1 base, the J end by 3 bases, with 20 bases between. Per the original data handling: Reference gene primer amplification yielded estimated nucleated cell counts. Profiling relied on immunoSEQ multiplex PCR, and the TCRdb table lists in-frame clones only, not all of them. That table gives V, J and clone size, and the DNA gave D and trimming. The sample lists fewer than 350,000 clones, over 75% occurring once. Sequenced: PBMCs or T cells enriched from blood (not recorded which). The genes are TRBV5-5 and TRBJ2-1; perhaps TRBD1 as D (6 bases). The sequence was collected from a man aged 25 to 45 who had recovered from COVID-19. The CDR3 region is CASSLRPIGGDFYNEQFF. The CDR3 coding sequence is TGTGCCAGCAGCTTGCGCCCCATTGGGGGCGACTTCTACAATGAGCAGTTCTTC. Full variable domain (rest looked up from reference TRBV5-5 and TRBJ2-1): DAGVTQSPTHLIKTRGQQVTLRCSPISGHKSVSWYQQVLGQGPQFIFQYYEKEERGRGNFPDRFSARQFPNYSSELNVNALLLGDSALYLCASSLRPIGGDFYNEQFFGPGTRLTVL.